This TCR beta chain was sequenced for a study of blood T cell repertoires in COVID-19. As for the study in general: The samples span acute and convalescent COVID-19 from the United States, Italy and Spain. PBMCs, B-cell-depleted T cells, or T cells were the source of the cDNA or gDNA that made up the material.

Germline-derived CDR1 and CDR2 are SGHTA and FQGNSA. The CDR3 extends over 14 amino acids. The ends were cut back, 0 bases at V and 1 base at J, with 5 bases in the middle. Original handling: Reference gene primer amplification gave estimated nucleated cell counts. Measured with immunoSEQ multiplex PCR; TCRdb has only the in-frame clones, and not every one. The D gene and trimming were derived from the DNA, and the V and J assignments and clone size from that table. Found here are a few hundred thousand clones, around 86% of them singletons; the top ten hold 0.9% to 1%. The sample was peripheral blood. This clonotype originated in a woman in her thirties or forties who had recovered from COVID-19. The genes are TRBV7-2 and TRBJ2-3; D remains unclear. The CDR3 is CASSLASGTDTQYF. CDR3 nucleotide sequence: TGTGCCAGCAGCTTAGCGTCAGGCACAGATACGCAGTATTTT. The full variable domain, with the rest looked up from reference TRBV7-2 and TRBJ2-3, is GAGVSQSPSNKVTEKGKDVELRCDPISGHTALYWYRQSLGQGLEFLIYFQGNSAPDKSGLPSDRFSAERTGGSVSTLTIQRTQQEDSAVYLCASSLASGTDTQYFGPGTRLTVL.